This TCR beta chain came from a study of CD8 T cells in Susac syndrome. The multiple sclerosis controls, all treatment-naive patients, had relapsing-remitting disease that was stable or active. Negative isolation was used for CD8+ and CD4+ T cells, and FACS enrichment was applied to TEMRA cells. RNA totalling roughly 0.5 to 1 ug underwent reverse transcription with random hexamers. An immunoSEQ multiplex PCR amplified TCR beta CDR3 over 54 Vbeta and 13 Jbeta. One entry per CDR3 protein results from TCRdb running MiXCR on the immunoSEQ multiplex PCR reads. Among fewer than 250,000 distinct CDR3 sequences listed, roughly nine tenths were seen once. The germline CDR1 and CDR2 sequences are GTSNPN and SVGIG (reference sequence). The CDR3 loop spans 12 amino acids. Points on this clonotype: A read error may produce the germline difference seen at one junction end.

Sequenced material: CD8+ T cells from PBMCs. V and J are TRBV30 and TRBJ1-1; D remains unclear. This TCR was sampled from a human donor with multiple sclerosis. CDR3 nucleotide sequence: TGTGCCTTCTCAGACGGATACACTGGAGCTTTCTTT. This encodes CAFSDGYTGAFF.